This passage covers 6 T cell receptor beta chains from one sample sequenced in a study of PD-1 blockade in mismatch repair-deficient tumors. Assay: immunoSEQ multiplex PCR; the TCRdb copy retains only in-frame clones and omits some. The sample includes some 120,000 clones, about three quarters of them seen just once. Source: peripheral blood, taken roughly 13 months after starting pembrolizumab. These receptors came from an adult with mismatch repair-deficient cancer.

The J gene is TRBJ2-1, the V gene TRBV29-1; 11 bases map to TRBD2. V was clipped by 2 bases and J by 4 bases; unmatched bases: 13. The CDR3 sequence is 18 residues long. Germline-derived CDR1 and CDR2 are SQVTM and ANQGSEA. CDR3 region: CSVELEVSGRGAYNEQFF. CDR3 bases: TGCAGCGTTGAACTAGAGGTTAGCGGGAGGGGGGCTTACAATGAGCAGTTCTTC.

The CDR3 coding sequence is TGTGCCAGCAGTTACGAAGGTGGGGAGACCCAGTACTTC. Translated, it gives CASSYEGGETQYF. The chain joins TRBV6-6 to TRBJ2-5; D gene unclear. The germline gives CDR1 MNHNY, CDR2 SVGAGI (reference sequence). CDR3 length: 13 residues. V was trimmed by 2 bases and J by 5 bases, leaving 9 bases between them.

The chain's CDR3 is CASSQGGKEGETQYF. The DNA of the CDR3 is TGCGCCAGCAGCCAGGGGGGGAAAGAGGGGGAGACCCAGTACTTC. The gene calls are TRBV4-1 and TRBJ2-5; 7 bases fit TRBD2. Trimming removed 3 bases from V and 5 bases from J; junction bases left unmatched: 9. CDR1 and CDR2 (germline): MGHRA, YSYEKL. CDR3 size: 15 residues.

This chain joins TRBV2 and TRBJ1-1; D gene uncertain. The CDR3 has 15 amino acids. Per the germline V gene, CDR1 is SNHLY and CDR2 is FYNNEI. Trimming stripped 4 bases from V and 1 base from J, with 13 bases between. This CDR3 reads CASSADKRRNTEAFF. The CDR3, as DNA: TGTGCCAGCAGTGCGGATAAGAGGCGGAACACTGAAGCTTTCTTT.

The chain combines TRBV6-5 with TRBJ1-1; 9 positions match TRBD1. The CDR3 is 15 residues long. V gave up 7 bases and J gave up 3 bases; unmatched junction bases: 9. Germline V gene data show CDR1 as MNHEY and CDR2 as SVGAGI. The CDR3 reads CASNSQDRGDTEAFF. The CDR3 nucleotides are TGTGCCAGCAATTCACAGGACAGGGGTGACACTGAAGCTTTCTTT.

The chain carries TRBV4-2 and TRBJ2-2; 9 bases align to TRBD1. Germline CDR1 LGHNA, CDR2 YNFKEQ. The junction had 9 bases not matched to a gene; V was cut back by 1 base and J by 6 bases. The CDR3 extends over 17 amino acids. The CDR3 region is CASSQGGYRGRSGELFF. CDR3 in DNA: TGTGCCAGCAGCCAAGGTGGTTACAGGGGGCGGTCCGGGGAGCTGTTTTTT.